This TCR beta chain was obtained from a study of cytomegalovirus exposure and HLA in healthy donors. Study details: Genetic ancestry analysis placed approximately 80% of the 300 to 500 donors that were genotyped in the Caucasian-associated cluster. Study findings and constraints: A few V segments could not be told apart, such as TRBV6-2 and TRBV6-3, and were left out. Trimming of TCR beta V- and J-genes showed a link, identified in a later analysis, to a missense DCLRE1C variant.

In the PCR, 60 Vbeta and 13 Jbeta primers were used. Clones were sequenced by immunoSEQ multiplex PCR, and TCRdb holds only the in-frame ones, with some missing. Seen here are roughly 240,000 clones, 78% observed once, and the top ten hold around 0.44%. The germline V gene encodes CDR1 MDHEN and CDR2 SYDVKM. Between the trimmed V and J ends, which lost 7 bases and 1 base, there was a span of 18 bases. The CDR3 has 16 residues. This clone occurred once. Its antigen remains unknown. The source is a boy between 10 and 17 years old in good health and CMV-seronegative. The sample comprised PBMCs. This chain joins TRBV28 and TRBJ2-3; maybe TRBD1 (5 bases). The chain's CDR3 is CASTTRTSEGTDTQYF. CDR3 sequence (DNA): TGTGCCAGCACAACTCGGACATCCGAGGGCACAGATACGCAGTATTTT.